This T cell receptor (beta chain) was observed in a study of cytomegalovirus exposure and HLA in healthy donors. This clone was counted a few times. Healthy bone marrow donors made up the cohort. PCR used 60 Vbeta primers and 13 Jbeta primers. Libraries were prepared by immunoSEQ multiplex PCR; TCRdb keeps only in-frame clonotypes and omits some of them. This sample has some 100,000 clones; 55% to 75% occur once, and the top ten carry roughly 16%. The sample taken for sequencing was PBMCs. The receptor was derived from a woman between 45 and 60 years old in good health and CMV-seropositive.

This chain's CDR3 is CASSERTANLYGYTF. In nucleotides, the CDR3 is TGTGCCAGCAGTGAGCGGACAGCGAATCTCTATGGCTACACCTTC. This chain uses TRBV2 with TRBJ1-2; D might be TRBD1 (6 bases). The CDR3 runs to 15 residues. Germline V gives CDR1 SNHLY, CDR2 FYNNEI. Trimming removed 3 bases at V and 4 bases at J, with 15 bases between. The complete variable domain, with remaining parts taken from reference TRBV2 and TRBJ1-2, reads EPEVTQTPSHQVTQMGQEVILRCVPISNHLYFYWYRQILGQKVEFLVSFYNNEISEKSEIFDDQFSVERPDGSNFTLKIRSTKLEDSAMYFCASSERTANLYGYTFGSGTRLTVV.